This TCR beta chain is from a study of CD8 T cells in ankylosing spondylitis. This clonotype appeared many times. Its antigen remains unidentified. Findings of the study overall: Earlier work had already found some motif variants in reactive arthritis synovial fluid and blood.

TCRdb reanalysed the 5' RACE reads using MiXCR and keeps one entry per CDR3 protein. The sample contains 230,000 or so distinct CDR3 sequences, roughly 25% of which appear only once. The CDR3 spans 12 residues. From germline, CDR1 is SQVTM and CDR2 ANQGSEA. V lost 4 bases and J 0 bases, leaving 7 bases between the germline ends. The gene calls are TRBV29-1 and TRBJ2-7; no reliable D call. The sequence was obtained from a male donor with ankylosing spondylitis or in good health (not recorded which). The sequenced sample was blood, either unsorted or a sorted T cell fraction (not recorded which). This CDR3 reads CSVGGSSYEQYF. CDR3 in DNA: TGCAGCGTTGGCGGTAGCTCCTACGAGCAGTACTTC.